These T cell receptor beta chains were read from a single sample in a study of Ad26.COV2.S vaccination and SARS-CoV-2 variants. Method: immunoSEQ multiplex PCR; TCRdb's copy keeps in-frame clones and lacks some. The table shows roughly 100,000 clones, with 80% occurring only once. The specimen was peripheral blood, collected after recovery from COVID-19. The receptor set was obtained from a human donor who had recovered from COVID-19. Each CDR3 is given with its conserved first and last residue. D genes are given only for firm matches. Where a row states a size, it is once, few, many or the class of an expanded clone; other rows omit it.

V gene	clone size	J gene	D gene	CDR3 DNA	CDR3 protein
TRBV2	.	TRBJ1-2	.	TGTGCCAGCAGTGGAAAAGGACGAAGTTCCTATGGCTACACCTTC	CASSGKGRSSYGYTF
TRBV5-1	.	TRBJ2-7	.	TGCGCCAGCAGCCAGTTGGCCAAGGGTGGGGAGCAGTACTTC	CASSQLAKGGEQYF
TRBV28	.	TRBJ1-2	TRBD1	TGTGCCAGCAGCCCTCTCGGACAGGGGATCTACACCTTC	CASSPLGQGIYTF
TRBV29-1	.	TRBJ1-4	.	TGCAGCGTTGAGGGGCACCGGGGGGCGGAACTGTTTTTT	CSVEGHRGAELFF
TRBV5-6	.	TRBJ2-7	.	TGTGCCAGCAGCTTGTACGGAGTGGAGTCTACGAGGGAGCAGTACTTC	CASSLYGVESTREQYF
TRBV6-1	.	TRBJ2-3	TRBD2	TGTGCCAGCAGTGAGATTCCTAGCGGGGCCCCCACAGATACGCAGTATTTT	CASSEIPSGAPTDTQYF
TRBV5-5	.	TRBJ1-1	.	TGTGCCAGCAGCGAATGGGTGGGGAGGACTGAAGCTTTCTTT	CASSEWVGRTEAFF
TRBV7-6	.	TRBJ1-3	.	TGTGCCAGCAGCGCAGACAGGTCCGGAAACACCATATATTTT	CASSADRSGNTIYF
TRBV30	.	TRBJ2-7	TRBD1	TGTGCCTGGAGGGGACAGGGGGCCTACGAGCAGTACTTC	CAWRGQGAYEQYF
TRBV5-1	.	TRBJ1-1	TRBD1	TGCGCCAGCAGCTACACAGGGGGGACGGACACTGAAGCTTTCTTT	CASSYTGGTDTEAFF
TRBV18	.	TRBJ2-5	.	TGTGCCAGCTCACCACAGACTCAAGAGACCCAGTACTTC	CASSPQTQETQYF
TRBV6-4	.	TRBJ2-1	.	TGTGCCAGCCGACCGACCTCGGACGTTTACAATGAGCAGTTCTTC	CASRPTSDVYNEQFF
TRBV7-6	once	TRBJ1-6	TRBD1	TGTGCCAGCAGCTTAGCGCCTTCTAGCAGGGGGAATTCACCCCTCCACTTT	CASSLAPSSRGNSPLHF
TRBV6-5	.	TRBJ1-5	.	TGTGCCAGCTACAAGGGTCCCGGGCAGCCCCAGCATTTT	CASYKGPGQPQHF
TRBV28	medium-sized	TRBJ2-4	TRBD1	TGTGCCAGCAGTTGGGACAGGGCGAACATTCAGTACTTC	CASSWDRANIQYF
TRBV11-2	once	TRBJ2-1	TRBD2	TGTGCCAGCAGCTCCCCGAGGTTAGCGGGGGCTTACAATGAGCAGTTCTTC	CASSSPRLAGAYNEQFF
TRBV30	.	TRBJ1-4	.	TGTGCCTGGAACCCCTCCCATGGTGAAAAACTGTTTTTT	CAWNPSHGEKLFF
TRBV5-1	.	TRBJ1-2	.	TGCGCCAGCAGCTTGGCCGGTGAAACCTATGGCTACACCTTC	CASSLAGETYGYTF
TRBV5-1	.	TRBJ2-3	.	TGCGCCAGCAGGACCGAAACAGATACGCAGTATTTT	CASRTETDTQYF
TRBV6-6	.	TRBJ1-5	.	TGTGCCAGCAGTTACTCTCTTCGGGATCAGCCCCAGCATTTT	CASSYSLRDQPQHF
TRBV4-1	.	TRBJ2-3	.	TGCGCCAGCAGCCTTGACCCGGGCCCAAGCACAGATACGCAGTATTTT	CASSLDPGPSTDTQYF
TRBV30	.	TRBJ1-1	.	TGTTTTTCTCGGAACTCAAGGAACACTGAAGCTTTCTTT	CFSRNSRNTEAFF
TRBV6-2/TRBV6-3	.	TRBJ2-3	.	TGTGCCAGCAGTCACGGAGCCACAGATACGCAGTATTTT	CASSHGATDTQYF
TRBV6-5	.	TRBJ2-2	TRBD2	TGTGCCAGCAGTTACTCTCCGGGACTAGCAGCCGGGGAGCTGTTTTTT	CASSYSPGLAAGELFF
TRBV27	.	TRBJ2-7	TRBD1	TGTGCCAGCAGTCGGGGACAGGTCTACGAGCAGTACTTC	CASSRGQVYEQYF
TRBV6-2/TRBV6-3	.	TRBJ1-4	.	TGTGCCAGCAGTTACGGTGAAAAACTGTTTTTT	CASSYGEKLFF
TRBV7-3	.	TRBJ2-1	.	TGTGCCAGCAGCTTAGGGCCGGGACTCAGGTACAATGAGCAGTTCTTC	CASSLGPGLRYNEQFF
TRBV11-3	.	TRBJ2-3	.	TGTGCCAGCAGCAGCCGGGACGTCGGAACAGATACGCAGTATTTT	CASSSRDVGTDTQYF
TRBV28	.	TRBJ2-5	TRBD2	TGTGCCAGCAGCCTATATAGCGGGGCAGAGACCCAGTACTTC	CASSLYSGAETQYF
TRBV7-6	once	TRBJ2-1	TRBD2	TGTGCCAGCAGCCCCGGGACTAGCGGCTACAATGAGCAGTTCTTC	CASSPGTSGYNEQFF
TRBV11-3	.	TRBJ2-1	TRBD2	TGTGCCAGCAGCCTAACTAGCGGGGGGTCCAATGAGCAGTTCTTC	CASSLTSGGSNEQFF
TRBV6-5	.	TRBJ2-5	.	TGTGCCAGCAGGGGCAGCGGATTTGAGACCCAGTACTTC	CASRGSGFETQYF
TRBV12-3/TRBV12-4	.	TRBJ1-1	TRBD1	TGTGCCAGCAGTCCCCAACAGGGGACTGAAGCTTTCTTT	CASSPQQGTEAFF
TRBV29-1	once	TRBJ1-3	TRBD1	TGCAGCGTTGCAGGGGGACAGGGGCTCTCTGGAAACACCATATATTTT	CSVAGGQGLSGNTIYF
TRBV30	.	TRBJ2-1	TRBD2	TGTGCCTGGAGTGGGGTAGCGGGGGTCCGCAATGAGCAGTTCTTC	CAWSGVAGVRNEQFF
TRBV7-9	once	TRBJ2-3	TRBD2	TGTGCCAGCAGCTTGGCACTAGCGGGGGATACGCAGTATTTT	CASSLALAGDTQYF
TRBV9	.	TRBJ2-3	.	TGTGCCAGCAGCGTAGCCGGGGAGACAGATACGCAGTATTTT	CASSVAGETDTQYF
TRBV5-6	.	TRBJ1-2	.	TGTGCCAGCAGCTTGGGGGGAGGAACTAACTATGGCTACACCTTC	CASSLGGGTNYGYTF
TRBV19	.	TRBJ1-4	.	TGTGCCAGTAGACCCGGGACTGGGGGTGAAAAACTGTTTTTT	CASRPGTGGEKLFF
TRBV5-6	.	TRBJ1-1	.	TGTGCCAGCAGCCCGGGTGGGGGAGGGGCTTTCTTT	CASSPGGGGAFF